What follows are 15 T cell receptor beta chains derived from one specimen sequenced in a study of response to subunit inactivated influenza vaccine (dated by TCRdb to 2016 to 2019). Library preparation used RT-PCR. These reads were obtained on an Illumina HiSeq 2500. Through fastp at Q25 and MiXCR, TCRdb rebuilt clones from the public reads, retaining in-frame beta chains. Identical CDR3 protein sequences are pooled into one entry, listed with their most common genes and DNA. A total of 550,000 to 800,000 distinct CDR3 sequences appear in this sample, approximately 13% of them only once. The top ten clones comprise 6.5% to 8.5% of the sample. Sample: PBMCs from blood, taken roughly 15 days before vaccination. These receptor sequences come from a man over 45 who received an inactivated influenza vaccine. Donor details come from another sample of the same person, matched by shared clones.

V and J are TRBV4-2 and TRBJ2-2, with 12 positions matching TRBD2. The CDR3 has 16 residues. The germline V gene encodes CDR1 LGHNA and CDR2 YNFKEQ. The trim removed 5 bases at V and 6 bases at J, leaving 7 bases unmatched. This CDR3 is CASSSLAGGPSGELFF. The DNA for the CDR3 is TGTGCCAGCAGCTCTCTAGCGGGGGGGCCATCCGGGGAGCTGTTTTTT.

This sequence joins TRBV15 and TRBJ2-1; D possibly matches TRBD1 or TRBD2 (5 bases each). In germline, CDR1 is LNHNV, CDR2 YYDKDF (reference sequence). This CDR3 has 13 residues. V was pared by 0 bases and J by 10 bases, with 10 bases between. CDR3 DNA sequence: TGTGCCACCAGCAGAGATTTGGGGGTGGAGCAGTTCTTC. Its translation: CATSRDLGVEQFF.

The chain links TRBV19 to TRBJ2-1; 11 nucleotides agree with TRBD2. CDR1 is LNHDA, CDR2 SQIVND, per germline (reference sequence). The CDR3 consists of 15 residues. Unmatched junction bases numbered 13, after V lost 9 bases and J lost 9 bases. The CDR3, as DNA: TGTGCCAGCACTGCTTTAGCGGGAGGGCCTTCTGAGCAGTTCTTC. This sequence encodes CASTALAGGPSEQFF. The full variable domain, completed using reference TRBV19 and TRBJ2-1, is DGGITQSPKYLFRKEGQNVTLSCEQNLNHDAMYWYRQDPGQGLRLIYYSQIVNDFQKGDIAEGYSVSREKKESFPLTVTSAQKNPTAFYLCASTALAGGPSEQFFGPGTRLTVL.

V usage is TRBV4-3 and J usage is TRBJ2-5; 10 bases fit TRBD2. The CDR3 contains 16 residues. Germline loops: CDR1 LGHNA, CDR2 YSLEER. The trim removed 1 base at V and 2 bases at J, leaving 4 bases unmatched. The CDR3 nucleotides read TGCGCCAGCAGCCAAGGAAGCGGGGGGGCTCAAGAGACCCAGTACTTC. It encodes CASSQGSGGAQETQYF.

V and J are TRBV7-9 and TRBJ2-4; the match to TRBD1 covers 11 bases. J was trimmed by 6 bases and V by 3 bases; bases with no gene match: 1. Germline lookup yields CDR1 SEHNR and CDR2 FQNEAQ (reference sequence). This CDR3 comprises 14 residues. CDR3 loop: CASSFGQGANIQYF. CDR3 coding DNA: TGTGCCAGCAGCTTTGGACAGGGGGCAAACATTCAGTACTTC.

This clonotype has ten or more counts. The rearrangement uses TRBV4-2 and TRBJ2-7; D remains ambiguous. This CDR3 has 13 residues. Germline CDR1 and CDR2: LGHNA and YNFKEQ. Trimming removed 0 bases from V and 6 bases from J, with 9 bases in between. In DNA form, the CDR3 reads TGTGCCAGCAGCCAAGAGCCGGGCTCCGAGCAGTACTTC. It specifies CASSQEPGSEQYF.

A few counts support this clonotype. V and J are TRBV10-3 and TRBJ1-1; a possible D gene is TRBD1 (5 bases). There are 13 residues in the CDR3. V lost 11 bases to trimming and J lost 8 bases, with 21 bases between them. Germline V gene lookup returns CDR1 ENHRY and CDR2 SYGVKD. The CDR3 bases are TGTGCCTCCACCCCTACCGGGACTAAGGAAGCTTTCTTT. Its translation: CASTPTGTKEAFF.

This clonotype was counted many times. V gene TRBV14 combines with J gene TRBJ2-1, with D possibly being TRBD2 (6 bases). This CDR3 comprises 17 residues. Germline CDR1 and CDR2: SGHDN and FVKESK. Trimming cost V 6 bases and J 0 bases, with 18 bases left between them. CDR3 region: CASRRDWRSSSYNEQFF. CDR3 DNA sequence: TGTGCCAGCAGACGGGACTGGCGTTCGAGCTCCTACAATGAGCAGTTCTTC.

This clonotype was seen many times. This chain joins TRBV7-8 and TRBJ2-7; TRBD2 aligns across 12 bases. The length of the CDR3 is 16 residues. V shed 0 bases, J shed 2 bases, and the junction held 2 bases outside the gene matches. Germline V gene sequence: CDR1 SGHVS, CDR2 FQNEAQ. The CDR3 bases are TGTGCCAGCAGCTTAGCTTGGACTAGCGGGACCTACGAGCAGTACTTC. Amino acid sequence: CASSLAWTSGTYEQYF.

The chain recombines TRBV7-2 with TRBJ2-7; 10 nucleotides line up with TRBD1. The V and J ends lost 5 bases and 3 bases, in that order; junction bases with no gene match: 7. The CDR3 has 15 residues. Germline values: CDR1 SGHTA, CDR2 FQGNSA. CDR3: CASSQRQGASYEQYF. CDR3 DNA sequence: TGTGCCAGCAGCCAGAGACAGGGGGCAAGCTACGAGCAGTACTTC.

The rearrangement joins TRBV28 to TRBJ2-3; either TRBD1 or TRBD2 may fit D (6 bases each). Germline lookup yields CDR1 MDHEN and CDR2 SYDVKM. The CDR3 is 19 amino acids. The V end was cut by 1 base, the J end by 6 bases, with 26 bases between. CDR3 bases: TGTGCCAGCAGTTTATTCCCGGTCGAACTTCGGGGGCGCCCGGATACGCAGTATTTT. Protein product: CASSLFPVELRGRPDTQYF.

The chain combines TRBV5-5 with TRBJ2-2, with 12 bases lining up with TRBD2. Trimming cost V 1 base and J 4 bases; bases outside gene matches: 8. The germline gives CDR1 SGHKS, CDR2 YYEKEE (reference sequence). CDR3 length equals 18 residues. The CDR3 loop is CASSLLLAGGGPTGELFF. The CDR3 DNA is TGTGCCAGCAGCTTGCTACTAGCGGGGGGCGGGCCCACCGGGGAGCTGTTTTTT.

This clonotype was counted many times. The rearrangement joins TRBV10-3 to TRBJ2-1, with TRBD2 identical over 8 bases. The CDR3 extends over 14 amino acids. Germline trimming cut 10 bases from V and 5 bases from J; bases unmatched to any gene: 10. The germline CDR1 and CDR2 sequences are ENHRY and SYGVKD. CDR3 nucleotide sequence: TGTGCCACAAAGGGGACTAGAGAACACAATGAGCAGTTCTTC. This codes for CATKGTREHNEQFF.

The CDR3 DNA reads as TGTGCCAGCAGTTGGACAGGGGATTCCTACGAGCAGTACTTC. As protein: CASSWTGDSYEQYF. The gene calls are TRBV6-2 or TRBV6-3 and TRBJ2-7; 9 bases agree with TRBD1. From germline, CDR1 is MNHEY and CDR2 SVGEGT. The V and J ends lost 4 bases and 1 base, in that order; junction bases with no gene match: 2. This CDR3 contains 14 residues.

The chain carries TRBV5-6 and TRBJ2-1; TRBD1 aligns across 12 bases. V shed 2 bases, J shed 6 bases, and the junction held 21 bases outside the gene matches. CDR1 SGHDT and CDR2 YYEEEE come from the germline V gene. CDR3 size: 21 residues. CDR3 region: CASSFFNAGQGASVGVNEQFF. The CDR3 nucleotides are TGTGCCAGCAGCTTTTTTAACGCGGGACAGGGGGCATCAGTTGGTGTCAATGAGCAGTTCTTC.